This T cell receptor beta chain came from a study of cytomegalovirus exposure and HLA in healthy donors. With 6 bases clipped from V and 5 bases from J, the junction kept 7 bases outside the gene matches. The CDR3 is 14 amino acids. The germline V gene has CDR1 MNHEY and CDR2 SMNVEV (reference sequence). Primers: 60 Vbeta forward and 13 Jbeta reverse. Clones were read by immunoSEQ multiplex PCR, and TCRdb kept only the in-frame ones, dropping some. This table holds approximately 120,000 clones, 75% to 85% found once. The chain uses TRBV27 and TRBJ1-1; 9 nucleotides align to TRBD1. The specimen was PBMCs. The source of this sequence is a man aged 40-50 years in good health and CMV-seronegative. Written as DNA, the CDR3 is TGTGCCAGCAGCATCGGGACAGGGAGAACTGAAGCTTTCTTT. Protein product: CASSIGTGRTEAFF.